A single sample gave rise to the 7 T cell receptor beta chains below, sequenced in a study of OX40 agonist ivuxolimab in advanced cancers. The assay was immunoSEQ multiplex PCR, and TCRdb's table has in-frame clones only and misses some. The repertoire holds around 70,000 clones, with 70% to 85% as singletons. The material sequenced was CD4+ or CD8+ T cells sorted from blood, taken in a trial of the OX40 agonist ivuxolimab. The receptors were gathered from an adult with an advanced solid tumor such as melanoma, head and neck, liver or kidney cancer.

The chain is built from TRBV7-2 and TRBJ2-1; maybe TRBD2 (5 bases). Deletions cut 5 bases from V and 6 bases from J, with 11 bases between. Germline assignment: CDR1 SGHTA and CDR2 FQGNSA. This CDR3 has 13 residues. In nucleotides, the CDR3 is TGTGCCAGCAGCCTTCGGGAACCCAATGAGCAGTTCTTC. It translates to CASSLREPNEQFF.

J is TRBJ2-5 and V is TRBV7-2; 11 nucleotides agree with TRBD2. The J segment lost 5 bases and the V segment lost 3 bases, leaving 8 bases of the junction unmatched. Germline-derived CDR1 and CDR2 are SGHTA and FQGNSA. There are 16 residues in the CDR3. The CDR3 DNA is TGTGCCAGCAGCTTCGTAGCGGGGGGGCCCTCGGAGACCCAGTACTTC. Translated, it gives CASSFVAGGPSETQYF.

V usage is TRBV10-3 and J usage is TRBJ1-2; no clear D. V was trimmed by 4 bases and J by 8 bases, leaving 14 bases between them. The CDR3 spans 13 residues. In germline, CDR1 is ENHRY, CDR2 SYGVKD. This chain's CDR3 is CAISGAQIVGYTF. The CDR3 DNA sequence: TGTGCCATCAGTGGCGCACAGATAGTAGGCTACACCTTC.

The chain recombines TRBV19 with TRBJ2-3; TRBD2 aligns across 9 bases. Germline loops: CDR1 LNHDA, CDR2 SQIVND (reference sequence). The CDR3 loop spans 16 amino acids. The ends lost 1 base at V and 2 bases at J; junction bases unmatched: 4. This CDR3 is CASSIATSGFTDTQYF. The CDR3 DNA follows: TGTGCCAGTAGTATAGCGACTAGCGGATTCACAGATACGCAGTATTTT.

Concerning this clone: Other DNA variants within this sample encode the same CDR3. The chain uses TRBV7-2 and TRBJ2-5; D may correspond to TRBD1 or TRBD2 (6 bases each). This CDR3 comprises 14 residues. Germline lookup yields CDR1 SGHTA and CDR2 FQGNSA. Trimming pared 3 bases from V and 5 bases from J, leaving 13 bases between. CDR3 in DNA: TGTGCCAGCAGCTTGGGGGGCGCCCAGGAGACCCAGTACTTC. Its translation: CASSLGGAQETQYF.

V is TRBV6-6 and J is TRBJ1-5; the match to TRBD1 covers 7 bases. CDR1 is MNHNY, CDR2 SVGAGI, per germline (reference sequence). V dropped 2 bases and J dropped 4; count of bases not matched to a gene: 2. This CDR3 region has 14 residues. Written as DNA, the CDR3 is TGTGCCAGCAGTTACATACAGGGGAATCAGCCCCAGCATTTT. Its translation is CASSYIQGNQPQHF.

This chain links TRBV6-6 with TRBJ1-2, with D hard to call. The CDR3 sequence is 14 residues long. The V end lost 2 bases, the J end lost 6 bases, and 13 bases lay between the germline ends. The germline gives CDR1 MNHNY, CDR2 SVGAGI (reference sequence). Here the CDR3 DNA reads TGTGCCAGCAGTTACACGTCGCAGGCTAATGGCTACACCTTC. Translation: CASSYTSQANGYTF.